This T cell receptor beta chain was sequenced during a study of beta chain features in type 1 diabetes. Regarding the study as a whole: The VDJ junctions of type 1 diabetes patients carried fewer insertions and more deletions. Moderate but significant shortening of TCRB CDR3s was recorded in all four CD4+ subsets from Type 1 diabetes patients. The influence of HLA type on TCRB rearrangement stayed undetermined.

This clone was found a few times. Its antigen is as yet unknown. There was one heparinised blood draw per donor, averaging around 120 mL. As every portion of the isolated RNA was reverse transcribed, the sequencing read expressed TCRB transcripts. Assay: immunoSEQ multiplex PCR; the TCRdb copy retains only in-frame clones and omits some. This sample yields about 150,000 clones, of which about 10% are seen a single time; roughly 0.7% belongs to the top ten. The sequence derives from a woman aged 25-40 years with type 1 diabetes. The specimen was central memory CD4+ T cells from blood.

CDR3 sequence: CASSPDYSGANVLTF. The CDR3 nucleotides are TGTGCCAGCTCACCAGACTACTCTGGGGCCAACGTCCTGACTTTC. The V and J genes are TRBV18 and TRBJ2-6, with D possibly being TRBD2 (5 bases). The CDR3 sequence is 15 residues long. Between the trimmed V and J ends, which lost 2 bases and 0 bases, there was a span of 5 bases. Germline V gene sequence: CDR1 KGHSH, CDR2 LQKENI.